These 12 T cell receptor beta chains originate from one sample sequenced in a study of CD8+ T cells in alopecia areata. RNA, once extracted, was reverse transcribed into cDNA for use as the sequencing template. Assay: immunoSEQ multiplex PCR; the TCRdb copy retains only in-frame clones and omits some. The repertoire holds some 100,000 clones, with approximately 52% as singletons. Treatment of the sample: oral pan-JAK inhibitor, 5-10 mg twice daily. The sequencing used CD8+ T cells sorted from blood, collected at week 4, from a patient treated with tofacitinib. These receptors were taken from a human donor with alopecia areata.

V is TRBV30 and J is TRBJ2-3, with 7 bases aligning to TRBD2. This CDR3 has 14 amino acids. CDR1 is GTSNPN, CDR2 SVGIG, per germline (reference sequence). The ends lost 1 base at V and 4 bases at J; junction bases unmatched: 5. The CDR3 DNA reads TGTGCCTGGAGTGAGCTGGGGGGGGCAGATACGCAGTATTTT. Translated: CAWSELGGADTQYF.

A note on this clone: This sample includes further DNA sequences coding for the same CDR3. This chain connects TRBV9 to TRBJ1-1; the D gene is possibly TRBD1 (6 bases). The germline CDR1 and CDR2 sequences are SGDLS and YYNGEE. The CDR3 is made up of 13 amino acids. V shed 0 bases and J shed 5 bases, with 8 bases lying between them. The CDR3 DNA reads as TGTGCCAGCAGCGTAGAGGGGGGAACTGAAGCTTTCTTT. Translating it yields CASSVEGGTEAFF.

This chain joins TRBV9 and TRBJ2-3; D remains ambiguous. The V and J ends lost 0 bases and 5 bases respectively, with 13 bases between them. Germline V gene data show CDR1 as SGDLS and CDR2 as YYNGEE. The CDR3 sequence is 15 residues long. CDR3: CASSVASGVEDTQYF. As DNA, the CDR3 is TGTGCCAGCAGCGTAGCTAGTGGGGTCGAAGATACGCAGTATTTT.

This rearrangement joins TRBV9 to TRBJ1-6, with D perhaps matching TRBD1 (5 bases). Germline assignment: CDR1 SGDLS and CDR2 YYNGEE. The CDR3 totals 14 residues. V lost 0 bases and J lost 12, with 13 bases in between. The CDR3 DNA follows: TGTGCCAGCAGCGTAGAAATAGGGGCCGAACCCCTCCACTTT. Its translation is CASSVEIGAEPLHF.

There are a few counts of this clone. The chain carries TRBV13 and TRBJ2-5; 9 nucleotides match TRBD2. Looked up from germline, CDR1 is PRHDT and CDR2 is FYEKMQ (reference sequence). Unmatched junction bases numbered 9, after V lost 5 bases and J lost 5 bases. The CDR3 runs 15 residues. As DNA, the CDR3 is TGTGCCAGCAGCATTAGCGGGGGCCCGGGGGAGACCCAGTACTTC. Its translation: CASSISGGPGETQYF.

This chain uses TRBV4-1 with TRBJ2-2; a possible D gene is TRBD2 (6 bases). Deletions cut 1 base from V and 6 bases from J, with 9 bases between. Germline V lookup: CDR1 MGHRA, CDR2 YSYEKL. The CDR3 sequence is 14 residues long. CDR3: CASSQAGGSGELFF. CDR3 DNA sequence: TGCGCCAGCAGCCAAGCCGGGGGTTCCGGGGAGCTGTTTTTT.

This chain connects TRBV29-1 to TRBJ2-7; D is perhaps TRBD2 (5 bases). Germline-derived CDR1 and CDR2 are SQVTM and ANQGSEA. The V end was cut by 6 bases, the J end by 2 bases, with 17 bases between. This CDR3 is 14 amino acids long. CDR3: CSVPRRGNPYEQYF. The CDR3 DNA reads TGCAGCGTCCCTCGACGAGGGAACCCCTACGAGCAGTACTTC.

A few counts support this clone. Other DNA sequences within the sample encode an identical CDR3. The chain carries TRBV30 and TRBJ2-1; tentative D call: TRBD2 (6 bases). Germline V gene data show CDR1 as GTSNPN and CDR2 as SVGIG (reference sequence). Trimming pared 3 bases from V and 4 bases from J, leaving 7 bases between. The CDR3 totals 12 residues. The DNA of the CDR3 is TGTGCCTGGAGCGGGGGTTACAATGAGCAGTTCTTC. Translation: CAWSGGYNEQFF.

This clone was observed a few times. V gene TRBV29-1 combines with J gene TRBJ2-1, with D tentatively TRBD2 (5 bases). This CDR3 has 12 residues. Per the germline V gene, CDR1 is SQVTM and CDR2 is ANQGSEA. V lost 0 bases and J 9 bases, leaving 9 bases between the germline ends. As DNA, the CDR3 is TGCAGCGTTGAAGAAAGTCGGGGTGAGCAGTTCTTC. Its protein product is CSVEESRGEQFF.

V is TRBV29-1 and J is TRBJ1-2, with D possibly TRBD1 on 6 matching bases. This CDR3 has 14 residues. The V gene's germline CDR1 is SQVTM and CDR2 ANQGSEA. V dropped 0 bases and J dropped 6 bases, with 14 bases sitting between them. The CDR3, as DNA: TGCAGCGTTGAAGACATGGACCCAGGGGATGGCTACACCTTC. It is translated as CSVEDMDPGDGYTF.

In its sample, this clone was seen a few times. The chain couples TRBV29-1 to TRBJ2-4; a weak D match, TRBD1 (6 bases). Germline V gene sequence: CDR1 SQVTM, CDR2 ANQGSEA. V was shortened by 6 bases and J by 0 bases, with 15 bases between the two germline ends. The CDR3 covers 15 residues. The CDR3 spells CSVGQTVLAKNIQYF. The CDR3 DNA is TGCAGCGTAGGACAGACAGTTTTAGCCAAAAACATTCAGTACTTC.

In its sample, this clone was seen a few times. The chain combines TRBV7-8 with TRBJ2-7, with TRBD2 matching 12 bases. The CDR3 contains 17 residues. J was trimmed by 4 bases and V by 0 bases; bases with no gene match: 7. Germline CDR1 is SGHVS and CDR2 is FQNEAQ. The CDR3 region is CASSLALAGGTNYEQYF. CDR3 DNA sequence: TGTGCCAGCAGCTTAGCACTAGCGGGGGGAACCAATTACGAGCAGTACTTC.